Below, 29 T cell receptor beta chains from the same sample are listed, as sequenced in a study of blood T cell repertoires in COVID-19. Repertoires were generated with immunoSEQ multiplex PCR, while TCRdb's copy carries only in-frame clones and drops some. The sample includes 200,000 to 250,000 clones, roughly 90% seen only once; the top ten take 2.5% to 3.5%. The sequenced sample was PBMCs or T cells enriched from blood (not recorded which). Receptor source: a woman aged 50 to 60 in a cohort exposed to, infected with or recovered from COVID-19 (not recorded which).

The chain uses TRBV2 and TRBJ2-3, with D perhaps TRBD2 (6 bases). CDR3 length: 12 residues. Germline CDR1 SNHLY, CDR2 FYNNEI. Trimming stripped 3 bases from V and 6 bases from J, with 7 bases between. CDR3 DNA: TGTGCCAGCAGTGACCGGGGGGATACGCAGTATTTT. It codes for CASSDRGDTQYF. Combining the CDR3 with reference TRBV2 and TRBJ2-3 gives the whole variable domain EPEVTQTPSHQVTQMGQEVILRCVPISNHLYFYWYRQILGQKVEFLVSFYNNEISEKSEIFDDQFSVERPDGSNFTLKIRSTKLEDSAMYFCASSDRGDTQYFGPGTRLTVL.

The chain recombines TRBV4-1 with TRBJ1-5, with a weak D call TRBD1 (5 bases). The CDR3 covers 18 residues. The germline V gene has CDR1 MGHRA and CDR2 YSYEKL. V was shortened by 4 bases and J by 7 bases, with 26 bases between the two germline ends. CDR3 protein: CASSPLDRQGLTSQPQHF. In nucleotides, the CDR3 is TGCGCCAGCAGCCCCCTGGACCGGCAGGGCCTTACTAGCCAGCCCCAGCATTTT.

The chain couples TRBV7-6 to TRBJ2-5, with 9 bases identical to TRBD1. The CDR3 has 17 residues. Germline V lookup: CDR1 SGHVS, CDR2 FNYEAQ. Trimming took 3 bases from V and 0 from J; bases not matched to a gene: 8. The CDR3 region is CASSFPRTGVDQETQYF. The CDR3 DNA is TGTGCCAGCAGCTTCCCGAGGACAGGGGTGGACCAAGAGACCCAGTACTTC.

The genes are TRBV2 and TRBJ1-2; the D is unclear. The CDR3 has 13 amino acids. With 6 bases removed from V and 7 bases from J, the gap between germline ends came to 15 bases. Per the germline V gene, CDR1 is SNHLY and CDR2 is FYNNEI. The CDR3 coding sequence is TGTGCCAGCAGACTGAGTGATGTACGTGGCTACACCTTC. Translating it yields CASRLSDVRGYTF.

V is TRBV7-8 and J is TRBJ1-5; a possible D gene is TRBD1 (5 bases). Trimming took off 1 base at V and 1 base at J, with 17 bases between the two ends. Germline V gene sequence: CDR1 SGHVS, CDR2 FQNEAQ. There are 18 residues in the CDR3. CDR3 DNA: TGTGCCAGCAGCTTAGTTGGCGGGGCCGCTACGAGCAATCAGCCCCAGCATTTT. It encodes CASSLVGGAATSNQPQHF.

DNA of the CDR3: TGCGCCAGCAGCTTTAATTGGGTTTCGGGCGAGCAGTACTTC. It codes for CASSFNWVSGEQYF. This chain uses TRBV5-1 with TRBJ2-7, with no clear D. The V gene lost 2 bases and the J gene lost 6 bases, with 15 bases spanning the gap. The CDR3 consists of 14 residues. The germline CDR1 and CDR2 sequences are SGHRS and YFSETQ.

The chain uses TRBV4-3 and TRBJ1-3; the D gene is possibly TRBD1 (5 bases). V lost 1 base, J lost 4 bases, and 5 bases lay in between. Germline CDR1 reads LGHNA; CDR2 reads YSLEER. This CDR3 has 13 amino acids. CDR3 nucleotides: TGCGCCAGCAGCCAAGGGGGCGGAAACACCATATATTTT. Its protein product is CASSQGGGNTIYF.

This clone was counted between two and nine times. The chain employs TRBV4-3 and TRBJ2-1, with TRBD2 matching over 8 bases. The CDR3 loop spans 19 amino acids. The germline V gene encodes CDR1 LGHNA and CDR2 YSLEER. The J segment lost 2 bases and the V segment lost 0 bases, leaving 12 bases of the junction unmatched. The CDR3 is CASSQDSHSGGTPYNEQFF. CDR3 nucleotide sequence: TGCGCCAGCAGCCAAGATTCCCACAGCGGGGGAACCCCCTACAATGAGCAGTTCTTC.

In this sample, this clone turned up once. The chain employs TRBV28 and TRBJ1-4; 12 bases map to TRBD1. J was trimmed by 6 bases and V by 6 bases; bases with no gene match: 5. Per the germline V gene, CDR1 is MDHEN and CDR2 is SYDVKM. The CDR3 has 15 amino acids. The CDR3 DNA reads TGTGCCAGCAGGGGACAGGGGGCGGTGGATGAAAAACTGTTTTTT. Its translation is CASRGQGAVDEKLFF.

The chain couples TRBV3-1 (or the pseudogene TRBV3-2) to TRBJ2-2; D might be TRBD1 (6 bases). The CDR3 is 16 amino acids. The germline V gene encodes CDR1 LGHDT and CDR2 YNNKEL (reference sequence). V was shortened by 3 bases and J by 4 bases, with 15 bases between the two germline ends. CDR3 protein: CASSHRQGLVTGELFF. The CDR3 coding sequence is TGTGCCAGCAGCCATCGTCAGGGGCTGGTCACCGGGGAGCTGTTTTTT.

The chain recombines TRBV28 with TRBJ1-1; 8 bases map to TRBD1. The CDR3 sequence is 15 residues long. CDR1 and CDR2 from the germline V gene are MDHEN and SYDVKM. Trimming took 6 bases from V and 4 from J; bases not matched to a gene: 10. The CDR3 coding sequence is TGTGCCAGCAGGACAGGGGAGCTTTTGGGCACTGAAGCTTTCTTT. Amino acids: CASRTGELLGTEAFF.

The chain is built from TRBV18 and TRBJ1-6; 10 bases fit TRBD1. Germline CDR1 and CDR2: KGHSH and LQKENI. V lost 0 bases, J lost 8 bases, and 1 base stayed unmatched. The CDR3 is 15 amino acids. CDR3 sequence (DNA): TGTGCCAGCTCACCACCCGGGACAGGGGATTCACCCCTCCACTTT. Residues: CASSPPGTGDSPLHF.

J is TRBJ1-5 and V is TRBV7-2; D may be TRBD1 (5 bases). CDR3 length: 15 residues. Between the trimmed V and J ends, which lost 4 bases and 7 bases, there was a span of 17 bases. Germline assignment: CDR1 SGHTA and CDR2 FQGNSA. The CDR3, as DNA: TGTGCCAGCAGCTCTCCCGGGGGACCAGGGCAGCCCCAGCATTTT. This gives the protein CASSSPGGPGQPQHF.

The rearrangement links TRBV6-5 to TRBJ2-7; tentatively, D is TRBD2 (5 bases). Germline loops: CDR1 MNHEY, CDR2 SVGAGI. Trimming removed 0 bases at V and 6 bases at J, with 15 bases between. The CDR3 has 15 residues. The CDR3 DNA reads as TGTGCCAGCAGTTACTCGAGCCGCGGGTCCCTCGAGCAGTACTTC. This gives the protein CASSYSSRGSLEQYF.

The rearrangement uses TRBV18 and TRBJ2-5; TRBD2 matches at 14 bases. Unmatched junction bases numbered 5, after V lost 3 bases and J lost 5 bases. This CDR3 has 16 amino acids. Germline CDR1 KGHSH, CDR2 LQKENI. The CDR3 nucleotides read TGTGCCAGCTCACCTCCGGGACTAGCGGGGGTGGAGACCCAGTACTTC. It specifies CASSPPGLAGVETQYF.

The J gene is TRBJ1-5, the V gene TRBV7-9; weak D call: TRBD1 (5 bases). The CDR3 has 14 residues. Between the trimmed V and J ends, which lost 4 bases and 5 bases, there was a span of 12 bases. Germline V gene sequence: CDR1 SEHNR, CDR2 FQNEAQ (reference sequence). The CDR3 region is CASSSSGGDQPQHF. The CDR3 bases are TGTGCCAGCAGCTCCTCGGGGGGTGATCAGCCCCAGCATTTT.

The sample holds a few counts of this clone. The chain joins TRBV7-6 to TRBJ2-5, with D unclear. CDR3 length equals 12 residues. Germline V CDR1 and CDR2: SGHVS, FNYEAQ. V gave up 8 bases and J gave up 4 bases, with 11 bases separating them. CDR3 DNA: TGTGCCAGCGGAGACCCCCGAGAGACCCAGTACTTC. Its protein product is CASGDPRETQYF.

Only a few counts were recorded for this clone. The genes are TRBV2 and TRBJ1-4; 8 nucleotides align to TRBD1. The length of the CDR3 is 14 residues. Germline lookup yields CDR1 SNHLY and CDR2 FYNNEI. The ends lost 6 bases at V and 5 bases at J; junction bases unmatched: 5. The CDR3 DNA is TGTGCCAGCAGGGACCAGGGGGCAAATGAAAAACTGTTTTTT. This codes for CASRDQGANEKLFF.

The genes are TRBV27 and TRBJ2-7; 10 positions agree with TRBD1. V lost 6 bases to trimming and J lost 6 bases; unmatched junction nucleotides: 11. This CDR3 contains 15 residues. Germline-derived CDR1 and CDR2 are MNHEY and SMNVEV (reference sequence). The CDR3 coding sequence is TGTGCCAGCAGCCTGATACCGGGACAGGGGAGCGAGCAGTACTTC. Translating gives CASSLIPGQGSEQYF.

This clone was recorded a few times. The rearrangement joins TRBV7-2 to TRBJ1-6; D perhaps matches TRBD1 (6 bases). CDR1 SGHTA and CDR2 FQGNSA come from the germline V gene. There are 15 residues in the CDR3. Between the trimmed V and J ends, which lost 2 bases and 7 bases, there was a span of 12 bases. The DNA for the CDR3 is TGTGCCAGCAGCTTAAGATCGAGGGGGAATTCACCCCTCCACTTT. Protein sequence: CASSLRSRGNSPLHF.

The rearrangement links TRBV5-5 to TRBJ1-5; D unresolved. V lost 0 bases to trimming and J lost 7 bases, with 11 bases between them. The V gene's germline CDR1 is SGHKS and CDR2 YYEKEE (reference sequence). CDR3 length equals 14 residues. CDR3 DNA: TGTGCCAGCAGCTTGGGCCCCCCCGGGCAGCCCCAGCATTTT. Amino acid sequence: CASSLGPPGQPQHF. Variable domain in full (rest from reference TRBV5-5 and TRBJ1-5): DAGVTQSPTHLIKTRGQQVTLRCSPISGHKSVSWYQQVLGQGPQFIFQYYEKEERGRGNFPDRFSARQFPNYSSELNVNALLLGDSALYLCASSLGPPGQPQHFGDGTRLSIL.

This clone has only one observation. This chain links TRBV9 with TRBJ1-6; 8 nucleotides line up with TRBD1. The CDR3 contains 15 residues. The V and J ends lost 4 bases and 7 bases, in that order; junction bases with no gene match: 7. The V gene's germline CDR1 is SGDLS and CDR2 YYNGEE. The CDR3 reads CASSPTTGVNSPLHF. CDR3 DNA sequence: TGTGCCAGCAGCCCGACGACAGGGGTCAATTCACCCCTCCACTTT. The whole variable domain, filled in from reference TRBV9 and TRBJ1-6, reads DSGVTQTPKHLITATGQRVTLRCSPRSGDLSVYWYQQSLDQGLQFLIQYYNGEERAKGNILERFSAQQFPDLHSELNLSSLELGDSALYFCASSPTTGVNSPLHFGNGTRLTVT.

This clone was seen once. The rearrangement joins TRBV6-6 to TRBJ1-6; 11 nucleotides align to TRBD1. CDR1 MNHNY and CDR2 SVGAGI come from the germline V gene (reference sequence). The CDR3 totals 17 residues. The J segment lost 1 base and the V segment lost 6 bases, leaving 5 bases of the junction unmatched. Here the CDR3 reads CASRRGTGGSYNSPLHF. In DNA form, the CDR3 reads TGTGCCAGCAGACGAGGGACAGGGGGATCCTATAATTCACCCCTCCACTTT.

A few counts support this clone. The chain carries TRBV7-9 and TRBJ1-1, with 7 nucleotides matching TRBD1. J was trimmed by 3 bases and V by 5 bases; bases with no gene match: 6. In germline, CDR1 is SEHNR, CDR2 FQNEAQ (reference sequence). The CDR3 consists of 14 residues. In nucleotides, the CDR3 is TGTGCCAGCAGCCGAACAGGGGTGGACACTGAAGCTTTCTTT. Its translation: CASSRTGVDTEAFF.

This clone was seen a single time. The J gene is TRBJ2-5, the V gene TRBV6-5; 10 bases are shared with TRBD2. CDR1 and CDR2 (germline): MNHEY, SVGAGI. The CDR3 covers 14 residues. Trimming at V came to 7 bases and at J to 2 bases, leaving 4 bases not matched to a gene. The CDR3 here is CASTTSGVQETQYF. As DNA, the CDR3 is TGTGCCAGCACCACTAGCGGGGTTCAAGAGACCCAGTACTTC.

This clone was seen a single time. The identical CDR3 is also encoded by other nucleotide sequences in the sample. V usage is TRBV18 and J usage is TRBJ1-1, with D hard to call. The CDR3 spans 14 residues. Germline values: CDR1 KGHSH, CDR2 LQKENI. Between the trimmed V and J ends, which lost 0 bases and 0 bases, there was a span of 5 bases. For the CDR3, the DNA is TGTGCCAGCTCACCACCCTCGGTGAACACTGAAGCTTTCTTT. It encodes CASSPPSVNTEAFF.

The V and J genes are TRBV5-1 and TRBJ1-2; 8 bases are shared with TRBD1. From germline, CDR1 is SGHRS and CDR2 YFSETQ. J lost 2 bases, V lost 4 bases, and 4 bases had no gene match. The CDR3 length is 14 residues. The CDR3 here is CASSGGDRNYGYTF. The CDR3 DNA reads as TGCGCCAGCAGCGGAGGGGACAGGAACTATGGCTACACCTTC.

This clone was found once. This chain links TRBV28 with TRBJ2-4; 7 bases agree with TRBD2. CDR3 length equals 18 residues. V gave up 0 bases and J gave up 0 bases; unmatched junction bases: 8. Germline CDR1 MDHEN, CDR2 SYDVKM. CDR3 sequence: CASSLWGVGGGAKNIQYF. The CDR3 nucleotides are TGTGCCAGCAGTTTATGGGGGGTAGGCGGGGGAGCCAAAAACATTCAGTACTTC.

As regards this clone: Mismatch with germline at one junction end may stem from a read error. V is TRBV3-1 (or the pseudogene TRBV3-2) and J is TRBJ2-5; TRBD2 is a possible D gene (5 bases). The V gene's germline CDR1 is LGHDT and CDR2 YNNKEL (reference sequence). This CDR3 comprises 16 residues. The CDR3 loop reads CANSPPDYANQETQYF. Written as DNA, the CDR3 is TGTGCCAACAGCCCCCCCGACTACGCCAACCAAGAGACCCAGTACTTC.